This TCR beta chain was captured in a study of blood T cell repertoires in COVID-19. Study summary: Acute-phase and convalescent COVID-19 samples originated in the United States, Italy and Spain. The cDNA or gDNA used as material had been derived from T cells, B-cell-depleted T cells, or PBMCs.

In the authors' methods: Reference gene primer amplification gave estimated nucleated cell counts. Sequencing was performed with immunoSEQ multiplex PCR; in TCRdb, only in-frame clones are kept and a portion is missing. Clone size and V and J calls were adopted from that table, with D and trimming inferred from the DNA. The sample yields tens of thousands of clones, around 83% seen once. The V end was cut by 8 bases, the J end by 0 bases, with 7 bases between. The CDR3 runs to 12 residues. Germline V lookup: CDR1 KGHSH, CDR2 LQKENI. The receptor comes from a human donor in a cohort sampled during active COVID-19. The sequencing sample was made of peripheral blood. J is TRBJ2-5 and V is TRBV18, with D possibly matching TRBD1 (6 bases). The CDR3 spells CASNRDQETQYF. CDR3 bases: TGTGCCAGCAACAGGGACCAAGAGACCCAGTACTTC. Full variable domain (outside the CDR3, taken from reference TRBV18 and TRBJ2-5): NAGVMQNPRHLVRRRGQEARLRCSPMKGHSHVYWYRQLPEEGLKFMVYLQKENIIDESGMPKERFSAEFPKEGPSILRIQQVVRGDSAAYFCASNRDQETQYFGPGTRLLVL.